The 30 T cell receptor beta chains below come from one sample, sequenced in a study of metastatic and nonmetastatic thyroid tumors. TCRdb re-called the PCR reads through MiXCR. The sample lists around 34,000 clones; roughly 29% were seen once. Thyroid surgery was preceded by no treatment in any patient. Sample: blood. The receptors here all came from a female donor with papillary thyroid cancer or a benign thyroid nodule (not recorded which). Some clones in this sample may be carry-over from other donors' samples.

This clone was recorded only once. The chain carries TRBV9 and TRBJ2-3, with 7 positions matching TRBD2. Germline V gives CDR1 SGDLS, CDR2 YYNGEE. The V and J ends lost 1 base and 5 bases, in that order; junction bases with no gene match: 13. The CDR3 contains 17 residues. The DNA for the CDR3 is TGTGCCAGCAGCGTATGCGTACTATCGGGGGGAGGAGATACGCAGTATTTT. Translated: CASSVCVLSGGGDTQYF.

This clone was counted ten times or more. The chain carries TRBV7-9 and TRBJ2-5; D possibly uses TRBD1 or TRBD2 (5 bases each). V shed 3 bases and J shed 3 bases, with 8 bases lying between them. The germline CDR1 and CDR2 sequences are SEHNR and FQNEAQ (reference sequence). This CDR3 contains 13 residues. CDR3 DNA: TGTGCCAGCAGCTTTTGGGGGAAAGAGACCCAGTACTTC. Its protein product is CASSFWGKETQYF.

This clone was recorded at least ten times. The genes are TRBV25-1 and TRBJ2-5, with 7 bases aligning to TRBD2. The V gene end was trimmed by 1 base and the J gene end by 5 bases; junction bases not matched to a gene: 4. Germline loops: CDR1 MGHDK, CDR2 SYGVNS. This CDR3 comprises 14 residues. CDR3 loop: CASSEWGREETQYF. CDR3 coding DNA: TGTGCCAGCAGTGAATGGGGGAGGGAGGAGACCCAGTACTTC.

In its sample, this clone is medium-sized. The CDR3 here is CSARKGAGSSYEQYF. CDR3 in DNA: TGCAGTGCTCGCAAAGGGGCGGGGAGCTCCTACGAGCAGTACTTC. V and J are TRBV20-1 and TRBJ2-7; D may be TRBD2 (6 bases). The germline CDR1 and CDR2 sequences are DFQATT and SNEGSKA (reference sequence). The ends were cut back, 5 bases at V and 0 bases at J, with 17 bases in the middle. The CDR3 consists of 15 residues.

This clone has a count of ten or more. The chain joins TRBV19 to TRBJ2-1; D is undetermined. V lost 5 bases, J lost 10 bases, and 9 bases lay in between. CDR1 is LNHDA and CDR2 is SQIVND in the germline V gene (reference sequence). CDR3 length: 11 amino acids. In DNA form, the CDR3 reads TGTGCCAGTAGTTGGGCCCTGGAGCAGTTCTTC. It specifies CASSWALEQFF.

This chain links TRBV6-4 with TRBJ1-1; TRBD1 aligns across 10 bases. This CDR3 comprises 14 residues. Germline V lookup: CDR1 MRHNA, CDR2 SNTAGT. The J segment lost 5 bases and the V segment lost 6 bases, leaving 6 bases of the junction unmatched. CDR3 DNA: TGTGCCAGCAGCTACGGGACAGGGGTGACTGAAGCTTTCTTT. Translating it yields CASSYGTGVTEAFF.

As to this clone: Being one base from a much bigger clone, this may be a read error. This chain uses TRBV7-9 with TRBJ2-5; TRBD1 matches at 8 bases. Per germline, CDR1 SEHNR and CDR2 FQNEAQ (reference sequence). This CDR3 comprises 14 residues. CDR3 protein: CASSFQQGGENQYF. DNA for the CDR3: TGTGCCAGCAGCTTTCAACAGGGGGGAGAGAACCAGTACTTC.

The chain joins TRBV20-1 to TRBJ1-5; 8 bases match TRBD1. The germline CDR1 and CDR2 sequences are DFQATT and SNEGSKA (reference sequence). The CDR3 extends over 14 amino acids. Written as DNA, the CDR3 is TGCAGCGCCGCAGGGGGCTTCTATAATCAGCCCCAGCATTTT. It specifies CSAAGGFYNQPQHF.

The chain combines TRBV9 with TRBJ2-1; TRBD2 matches 9 bases. The J segment lost 6 bases and the V segment lost 0 bases, leaving 4 bases of the junction unmatched. This CDR3 has 15 amino acids. The germline V gene has CDR1 SGDLS and CDR2 YYNGEE. The CDR3 spells CASSVGGLAINEQFF. In DNA form, the CDR3 reads TGTGCCAGCAGCGTAGGGGGACTAGCAATCAATGAGCAGTTCTTC.

This clone was detected ten times or more. The V gene is TRBV2, the J gene TRBJ2-7; TRBD1 might be the D (6 bases). V was trimmed by 7 bases and J by 2 bases, leaving 18 bases between them. Germline CDR1 SNHLY, CDR2 FYNNEI. This CDR3 is 15 amino acids long. This CDR3 is CASNSVSGAPYEQYF. In DNA form, the CDR3 reads TGTGCCAGCAATTCGGTCTCAGGGGCCCCCTACGAGCAGTACTTC.

The table lists this clone with many counts. Other DNA sequences from this sample encode an identical CDR3 as well. The chain carries TRBV27 and TRBJ1-2; unclear D gene. The ends were cut back, 4 bases at V and 10 bases at J, with 13 bases in the middle. CDR1 and CDR2 from the germline V gene are MNHEY and SMNVEV (reference sequence). CDR3 length: 12 residues. The CDR3 sequence: CASSYEGRHYTF. The CDR3 nucleotides are TGTGCCAGCAGTTACGAAGGGAGGCACTACACCTTC.

This clone has at least ten counts. The chain has TRBV6-1 and TRBJ1-2; TRBD1 matches at 7 bases. Germline V CDR1 and CDR2: MNHNS, SASEGT. Trimming at V came to 6 bases and at J to 0 bases, leaving 4 bases not matched to a gene. The CDR3 length is 14 residues. CDR3 nucleotide sequence: TGTGCCAGCAGCCCCGGGACAGCTAACTATGGCTACACCTTC. Amino acids: CASSPGTANYGYTF.

The chain joins TRBV6-1 to TRBJ2-7, with no clear D. The CDR3 covers 12 residues. V gave up 10 bases and J gave up 3 bases, with 13 bases separating them. Germline CDR1 reads MNHNS; CDR2 reads SASEGT. CDR3 region: CAISPTSYEQYF. DNA of the CDR3: TGTGCCATCAGCCCCACCAGCTACGAGCAGTACTTC.

This clone was seen only a few times. The V and J genes are TRBV4-2 and TRBJ2-7; D might be TRBD1 (6 bases). The CDR3 is 14 residues long. Germline loops: CDR1 LGHNA, CDR2 YNFKEQ. Trimming left V 2 bases short and J 3 bases short, with 11 bases between. The CDR3 is CASSQNRESYEQYF. CDR3 coding DNA: TGTGCCAGCAGCCAAAACAGGGAGAGCTACGAGCAGTACTTC.

This clone was detected many times. A much larger clone differs by one base, so this may be a read error. V and J are TRBV20-1 and TRBJ1-1; D is unclear. CDR3 length: 8 amino acids. Trimming pared 8 bases from V and 5 bases from J, leaving 3 bases between. In germline, CDR1 is DFQATT, CDR2 SNEGSKA (reference sequence). In nucleotides, the CDR3 is TGCAGTTCAACTGAAGCTTTCTTT. Protein: CSSTEAFF.

In its sample, this clone ranks as medium-sized (0.01 to 0.1%). This chain connects TRBV6-5 to TRBJ1-6; D may be TRBD1 (5 bases). V was shortened by 0 bases and J by 10 bases, with 13 bases between the two germline ends. The CDR3 runs 15 residues. Germline lookup yields CDR1 MNHEY and CDR2 SVGAGI. The CDR3 DNA follows: TGTGCCAGCAGTTACTCGAGCGACAGCTCATCACCCCTCCACTTT. Translation: CASSYSSDSSSPLHF.

This clone has ten or more counts. The chain links TRBV7-9 to TRBJ2-7; D is uncertain. V lost 3 bases, J lost 5 bases, and 8 bases lay in between. Germline V gene lookup returns CDR1 SEHNR and CDR2 FQNEAQ (reference sequence). CDR3 length equals 12 residues. The CDR3 DNA reads as TGTGCCAGCAGCTTCTCCGAGGACGAGCAGTACTTC. Residues: CASSFSEDEQYF. The entire variable domain, with the rest obtained from reference TRBV7-9 and TRBJ2-7, is as follows: DTGVSQNPRHKITKRGQNVTFRCDPISEHNRLYWYRQTLGQGPEFLTYFQNEAQLEKSRLLSDRFSAERPKGSFSTLEIQRTEQGDSAMYLCASSFSEDEQYFGPGTRLTVT.

This clone was counted at least ten times. The rearrangement joins TRBV13 to TRBJ2-5, with 9 bases matching TRBD1. CDR3 size: 16 residues. Germline CDR1 and CDR2: PRHDT and FYEKMQ (reference sequence). V gave up 1 base and J gave up 0 bases; unmatched junction bases: 3. The CDR3 sequence is CASSLEDRGYQETQYF. DNA of the CDR3: TGTGCCAGCAGCTTAGAGGACAGGGGATACCAAGAGACCCAGTACTTC. Based on the CDR3 plus reference TRBV13 and TRBJ2-5, the full variable domain is AAGVIQSPRHLIKEKRETATLKCYPIPRHDTVYWYQQGPGQDPQFLISFYEKMQSDKGSIPDRFSAQQFSDYHSELNMSSLELGDSALYFCASSLEDRGYQETQYFGPGTRLLVL.

This clone is labeled as medium-sized. The chain combines TRBV6-5 with TRBJ2-2; the match to TRBD2 covers 11 bases. The CDR3 is 16 residues long. The ends lost 3 bases at V and 5 bases at J; junction bases unmatched: 5. Germline V gene sequence: CDR1 MNHEY, CDR2 SVGAGI. CDR3 coding DNA: TGTGCCAGCAGTTATGGACTAGCGGGCCCGACCGGGGAGCTGTTTTTT. This gives the protein CASSYGLAGPTGELFF.

The V call is TRBV9, the J call TRBJ1-1; tentative D call: TRBD1 (6 bases). The V and J ends lost 2 bases and 7 bases respectively, with 24 bases between them. The length of the CDR3 is 17 residues. Germline values: CDR1 SGDLS, CDR2 YYNGEE. The CDR3 spells CASSVEPETGGQSEAFF. CDR3 sequence (DNA): TGTGCCAGCAGCGTGGAGCCCGAGACAGGTGGCCAGAGTGAAGCTTTCTTT. Together with reference TRBV9 and TRBJ1-1, the CDR3 gives the full variable domain: DSGVTQTPKHLITATGQRVTLRCSPRSGDLSVYWYQQSLDQGLQFLIQYYNGEERAKGNILERFSAQQFPDLHSELNLSSLELGDSALYFCASSVEPETGGQSEAFFGQGTRLTVV.

The rearrangement uses TRBV5-1 and TRBJ2-3; D is perhaps TRBD2 (5 bases). V shed 3 bases and J shed 10 bases, with 18 bases lying between them. From germline, CDR1 is SGHRS and CDR2 YFSETQ. The CDR3 is 14 amino acids. The CDR3 DNA sequence: TGCGCCAGCAGCTGGTATACGGACTCAGACTCGCAGTATTTT. Encoded protein: CASSWYTDSDSQYF.

This clone was picked up many times. The chain has TRBV20-1 and TRBJ2-7, with D possibly matching TRBD2 (6 bases). The CDR3 extends over 13 amino acids. Germline loops: CDR1 DFQATT, CDR2 SNEGSKA (reference sequence). The ends were cut back, 0 bases at V and 7 bases at J, with 13 bases in the middle. This CDR3 reads CSARDEAGREQYF. The CDR3 DNA reads TGCAGTGCTAGAGATGAGGCAGGGAGGGAGCAGTACTTC.

By sample fraction, this clone is medium-sized. The CDR3 loop is CASSGAGAYMYSNQPQHF. In nucleotides, the CDR3 is TGTGCCAGCAGTGGGGCGGGGGCCTATATGTATAGCAATCAGCCCCAGCATTTT. The chain carries TRBV6-1 and TRBJ1-5, with D maybe TRBD1 (6 bases). The V and J ends lost 4 bases and 0 bases respectively, with 19 bases between them. Per the germline V gene, CDR1 is MNHNS and CDR2 is SASEGT. This CDR3 comprises 18 residues.

The rearrangement uses TRBV20-1 and TRBJ1-5, with D perhaps matching TRBD1 (5 bases). CDR1 is DFQATT, CDR2 SNEGSKA, per germline (reference sequence). This CDR3 contains 12 residues. Trimming pared 6 bases from V and 5 bases from J, leaving 11 bases between. The CDR3 loop reads CSATTDYQPQHF. The CDR3 region has the DNA TGCAGTGCCACGACAGATTATCAGCCCCAGCATTTT.

This chain uses TRBV20-1 with TRBJ2-7; no firm D call. Between the trimmed V and J ends, which lost 7 bases and 0 bases, there was a span of 10 bases. The V gene's germline CDR1 is DFQATT and CDR2 SNEGSKA (reference sequence). The CDR3 has 12 residues. Here the CDR3 DNA reads TGCAGTGTTCCGGACGGCTCCTACGAGCAGTACTTC. Translated, it gives CSVPDGSYEQYF.

This chain connects TRBV24-1 to TRBJ1-2; D uncertain. Trimming stripped 2 bases from V and 2 bases from J, with 8 bases between. This CDR3 spans 14 amino acids. Germline V gene sequence: CDR1 KGHDR, CDR2 SFDVKD. This CDR3 reads CATSDSQQNYGYTF. The CDR3 coding sequence is TGTGCCACCAGTGATTCCCAACAAAACTATGGCTACACCTTC.

This clone was seen a handful of times. This chain connects TRBV6-5 to TRBJ2-7, with no clear D. Trimming left V 0 bases short and J 2 bases short, with 8 bases between. CDR1 is MNHEY, CDR2 SVGAGI, per germline. The CDR3 has 14 amino acids. In DNA form, the CDR3 reads TGTGCCAGCAGTTACTCATCGAGAGCCTACGAGCAGTACTTC. Its translation: CASSYSSRAYEQYF.

This clone was counted many times. The V call is TRBV4-1, the J call TRBJ2-1, with 7 nucleotides matching TRBD2. The V and J ends lost 1 base and 5 bases, in that order; junction bases with no gene match: 8. This CDR3 has 16 residues. Germline CDR1 is MGHRA and CDR2 is YSYEKL. CDR3 coding DNA: TGCGCCAGCAGCCAAGGTTCAGGGCTAGCGGACAATGAGCAGTTCTTC. Its translation is CASSQGSGLADNEQFF.

This clone was counted a few times. Because the CDR3's place on the DNA is in doubt, the DNA is left out and the CDR3 is given as listed by TCRdb. The chain joins TRBV12-3 or TRBV12-4 to TRBJ1-2; TRBD1, the table's D call, was not compared with the DNA. The CDR3 length is 15 residues, termini included. The CDR3 sequence: CASSFTLEREQGYTF.

Worth noting for this clone: The conserved closing phenylalanine or tryptophan is absent in this CDR3, likely reflecting a read error. This chain connects TRBV20-1 to TRBJ2-7; D possibly corresponds to TRBD2 (5 bases). The CDR3 spans 13 residues. Germline CDR1 is DFQATT and CDR2 is SNEGSKA (reference sequence). V shed 1 base and J shed 0 bases, with 7 bases lying between them. For the CDR3, the DNA is TGCAGTGCTAGAGGACGGGACTCCTACGAGCAGTACTCT. It is translated as CSARGRDSYEQYS.